This TCR beta chain was found in a study of regulatory T cells in long-lasting Graves disease. This clonotype was picked up many times. Its antigen remains unidentified. This CDR3 has 14 amino acids. CDR1 MNHNS and CDR2 SASEGT come from the germline V gene. Trimming removed 10 bases from V and 4 bases from J; junction bases left unmatched: 9. The sample's time point: persistent/refractory GD, antithyroid drugs over 5 years with positive TRAb. The TCR library was prepared using RNA isolated from PBMCs. Construction of the TCR beta libraries employed iRepertoire HTBI primers in conjunction with Arm-PCR of CDR3 regions. TCRdb ran MiXCR on the multiplex PCR reads and lists one entry per CDR3 protein. The table records under 500,000 distinct CDR3 sequences, less than 25% of them present only once. Study-wide results and caveats: Preferential use of TRBV28, TRBJ1-2 and TRBJ2-5 was seen in persistent disease.

The sequenced sample was peripheral blood mononuclear cells (PBMCs), obtained when the disease was refractory, from a patient treated with antithyroid drugs. The receptor's source is a female donor with Graves disease. This chain connects TRBV6-1 to TRBJ1-5, with TRBD1 identical over 8 bases. As DNA, the CDR3 is TGTGCCATAGGGGCAGGGGGCACTAATCAGCCCCAGCATTTT. This codes for CAIGAGGTNQPQHF.